There are a few counts of the clone carrying this T cell receptor beta chain. The antigen is unknown. This record comes from a study of cytomegalovirus exposure and HLA in healthy donors. General study results and limits: A prior analysis recorded that most TCR beta V segments were productive about 87% or about 30% of the time.

The PCR was carried out with 60 Vbeta primers and 13 Jbeta primers. Generated by immunoSEQ multiplex PCR, the TCRdb table keeps only in-frame clones and is missing some. This sample has about 130,000 clones, with about 80% found just once. The receptor was isolated from a man between 25 and 39 years old in good health and CMV-seropositive. The specimen was PBMCs.

CDR3 in amino acids: CASSYGPNTGELFF. As DNA, the CDR3 is TGTGCCAGCAGTTACGGCCCGAACACCGGGGAGCTGTTTTTT. V gene TRBV6-5 combines with J gene TRBJ2-2; unclear D gene. Trimming pared 2 bases from V and 0 bases from J, leaving 4 bases between. The germline gives CDR1 MNHEY, CDR2 SVGAGI. This CDR3 is built from 14 residues.